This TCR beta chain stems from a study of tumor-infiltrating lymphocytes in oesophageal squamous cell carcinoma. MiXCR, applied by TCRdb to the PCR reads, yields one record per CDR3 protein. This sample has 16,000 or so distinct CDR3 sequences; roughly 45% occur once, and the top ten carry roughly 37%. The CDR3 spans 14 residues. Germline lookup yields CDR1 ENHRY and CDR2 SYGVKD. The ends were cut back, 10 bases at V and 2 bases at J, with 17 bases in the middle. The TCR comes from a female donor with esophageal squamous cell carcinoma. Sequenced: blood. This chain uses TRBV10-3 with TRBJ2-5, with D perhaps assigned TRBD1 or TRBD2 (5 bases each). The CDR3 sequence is CATKIEGSQETQYF. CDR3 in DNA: TGTGCCACCAAGATCGAGGGGAGTCAAGAGACCCAGTACTTC.